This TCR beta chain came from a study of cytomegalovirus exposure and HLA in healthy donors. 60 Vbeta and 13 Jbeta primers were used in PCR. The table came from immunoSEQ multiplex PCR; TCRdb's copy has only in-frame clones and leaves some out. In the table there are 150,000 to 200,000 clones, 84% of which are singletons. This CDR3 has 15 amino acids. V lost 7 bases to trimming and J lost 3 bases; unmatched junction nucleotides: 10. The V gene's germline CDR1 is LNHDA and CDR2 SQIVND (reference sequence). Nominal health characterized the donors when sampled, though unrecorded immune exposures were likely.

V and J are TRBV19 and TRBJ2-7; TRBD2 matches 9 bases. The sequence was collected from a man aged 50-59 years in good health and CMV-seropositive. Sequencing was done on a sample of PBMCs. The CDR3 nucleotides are TGTGCCAGTACCAGCGGCGGCGGGGGGGACTACGAGCAGTACTTC. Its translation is CASTSGGGGDYEQYF. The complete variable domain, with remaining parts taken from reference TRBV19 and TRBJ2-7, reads DGGITQSPKYLFRKEGQNVTLSCEQNLNHDAMYWYRQDPGQGLRLIYYSQIVNDFQKGDIAEGYSVSREKKESFPLTVTSAQKNPTAFYLCASTSGGGGDYEQYFGPGTRLTVT.